This record concerns one T cell receptor beta chain sequence. Its binding antigen is unknown. No clone much larger than this one lies a single base away; base qualities are absent. The data were obtained in a study of blood T cell repertoires in COVID-19 (TCRdb year 2020). About the study as a whole: Samples from collaborators originated in the United States, Italy and Spain and spanned both the acute and convalescent phases of COVID-19. Deeply sampled blood TCRbeta repertoires from subjects exposed to, actively infected with, or recovered from COVID-19 were included in the dataset. Samples were obtained from the ongoing ImmuneRACE study (first 160 participants) and from some 1,200 subjects provided by 6 global collaborators. The material from the prospective study consisted of cDNA or gDNA derived from T cells, B-cell-depleted T cells, or PBMCs. The sample metadata nearly always contained a de-identified subject ID, COVID-19 status, age in years and sex. Where HLA class I and class II types were available, the types were taken from metadata supplied by the sample provider, not from assay-based typing. A freely available public database, intended as a resource for researchers studying the immune response to SARS-CoV-2, is where the repertoires were released. Study-wide conclusions, independent of this receptor: The quantity of clinical and demographic metadata differed by source and by participant and was supplied without curation.

The collaborating institutions used their own protocols to collect whole blood in K2EDTA tubes. Collaborator samples were shipped for TCRbeta analysis as frozen whole blood, isolated PBMCs, or DNA extracted from either sample type. TCRbeta CDR3 regions were amplified from genomic DNA using the immunoSEQ Assay, a bias-controlled multiplex PCR. Per the authors' processing: The number of nucleated cells in each sample was estimated by amplification of reference gene primers within the assay. To quantify the absolute abundance of each unique TCRbeta CDR3 rearrangement, sequence reads were collapsed and filtered. For each sample, productive Simpson clonality was calculated by taking the square root of Simpson's diversity index across productive rearrangements. TCRdb holds this immuneACCESS table with in-frame rearrangements only. Some clones are missing; in checked studies, unresolved V genes explain under half, and the rest has no known cause. V and J calls and clone size are given by that table; D and trimming were obtained from the DNA. The table for this sample lists approximately 230,000 clones; roughly 80% of them were counted only once. The ten biggest clones cover about 8.9% of the sample.

The receptor was isolated from an older man with acute or convalescent COVID-19. Material: peripheral blood.

The sequenced DNA is TGTGCCAGTAGTAACAGGGGGCTCTACGAGCAGTACTTC. Translated, this gives CASSNRGLYEQYF. The receptor chain draws on TRBV19 and TRBJ2-7, with 9 bases matching TRBD1. CDR1 and CDR2 are read off the germline V gene (reference sequence) as LNHDA and SQIVND. Germline trimming: 4 bases from V, 3 bases from J; junction bases outside gene matches: 1. Counted from cysteine to phenylalanine, this CDR3 has 13 amino acids. The only DNA kept is the CDR3, 39 bases in frame from the first base.